The T cell receptor (beta chain) described here comes from a study of cytomegalovirus exposure and HLA in healthy donors. In its sample, this clone was seen a few times. Its target is unknown. Study results and caveats: Specificity of a few CMV-associated chains for CMV antigens was verified in vitro. Accounts indicate the classifier identified cytomegalovirus status with strong specificity and sensitivity. Most TCR sequences proved rare, with some public TCRs found in many donors.

CDR1 is SGHDT and CDR2 is YYEEEE in the germline V gene. V shed 3 bases and J 6 bases; nucleotides not matched to a gene: 1. This CDR3 comprises 12 residues. Libraries were prepared by immunoSEQ multiplex PCR; TCRdb keeps only in-frame clonotypes and omits some of them. The repertoire holds more than 90,000 clones, 88% seen once, with about 4.1% in the top ten. The sequenced sample consisted of PBMCs. This sequence originates from a man aged 18 to 30 in good health and CMV-seropositive. The chain combines TRBV5-6 with TRBJ1-2, with 8 bases lining up with TRBD1. CDR3 DNA: TGTGCCAGCAGCTCGACAGGGGATGGCTACACCTTC. This encodes CASSSTGDGYTF.